This TCR beta chain was sequenced in a study of blood T cell repertoires in COVID-19. Study details: Whether acute or convalescent, the COVID-19 samples came from the United States, Italy and Spain.

Authors' processing steps: Counts of nucleated cells, estimated from reference gene primer amplification, were obtained. Profiling relied on immunoSEQ multiplex PCR, and the TCRdb table lists in-frame clones only, not all of them. V, J and clone size are taken as reported in that table, and D and trimming were inferred from the DNA itself. In the table there are about 60,000 clones, 70% to 90% of which are singletons. The V segment lost 4 bases and the J segment 4 bases; nucleotides outside the gene matches: 11. Germline V gives CDR1 SQVTM, CDR2 ANQGSEA. This CDR3 comprises 16 residues. The sample comprised peripheral blood. This receptor was obtained from a human donor with active COVID-19. The donor label of this sample is uncertain. The chain couples TRBV29-1 to TRBJ2-7; 12 positions match TRBD2. CDR3 sequence reads: CSVAGALAGGIYEQYF. The CDR3 bases are TGCAGCGTTGCGGGGGCACTAGCGGGAGGCATATACGAGCAGTACTTC.